These 30 T cell receptor beta chains came from one sample sequenced in a study of identical twins' blood T cells. TCRdb itself ran the 5' RACE reads through MiXCR, one entry per CDR3 protein. The repertoire has 400,000 or so distinct CDR3 sequences, over 25% of them found once; the top ten carry 6% to 7%. Sequencing was carried out using PBMCs. Every receptor here comes from a woman between 18 and 50 years old in good health.

Many counts were recorded for this clonotype. The chain uses TRBV29-1 and TRBJ1-2, with D possibly being TRBD1 (5 bases). Germline CDR1 is SQVTM and CDR2 is ANQGSEA. V was pared by 3 bases and J by 4 bases, with 6 bases between. This CDR3 contains 11 residues. CDR3 DNA: TGCAGCGTTGAGGGGGGCTATGGCTACACCTTC. Translating it yields CSVEGGYGYTF.

The chain is built from TRBV4-1 and TRBJ1-2; 7 bases fit TRBD1. The germline V gene has CDR1 MGHRA and CDR2 YSYEKL. This CDR3 is 15 amino acids long. V dropped 4 bases and J dropped 0; count of bases not matched to a gene: 5. CDR3 sequence reads: CASSPGQIANYGYTF. CDR3 bases: TGCGCCAGCAGCCCGGGACAGATAGCTAACTATGGCTACACCTTC.

The V call is TRBV29-1, the J call TRBJ1-2; perhaps TRBD1 as D (5 bases). V lost 6 bases, J lost 4 bases, and 21 bases lay in between. The CDR3 runs to 15 residues. The germline V gene encodes CDR1 SQVTM and CDR2 ANQGSEA. The CDR3 protein is CSVYGTDTLGYGYTF. The DNA for the CDR3 is TGCAGCGTGTACGGGACGGACACGCTAGGCTATGGCTACACCTTC.

Remarks on this clonotype: The germline gene is not matched at one end of the junction; a read error may be the cause. The chain couples TRBV10-3 to TRBJ2-1; the D is unclear. This CDR3 is built from 13 residues. Germline V gene sequence: CDR1 ENHRY, CDR2 SYGVKD. CDR3 sequence reads: CASSLRNSYEQFF. CDR3 coding DNA: TGTGCCAGCAGTCTTAGAAACAGCTATGAGCAGTTCTTC.

The gene calls are TRBV19 and TRBJ1-6, with 7 bases aligning to TRBD1. Trimming took 5 bases from V and 7 from J; bases not matched to a gene: 8. The CDR3 consists of 15 residues. Germline CDR1 reads LNHDA; CDR2 reads SQIVND (reference sequence). DNA of the CDR3: TGTGCCAGTAGTCCCGGGACAGCTGGGAATTCACCCCTCCACTTT. It encodes CASSPGTAGNSPLHF. Filled out from reference TRBV19 and TRBJ1-6, the complete variable domain reads DGGITQSPKYLFRKEGQNVTLSCEQNLNHDAMYWYRQDPGQGLRLIYYSQIVNDFQKGDIAEGYSVSREKKESFPLTVTSAQKNPTAFYLCASSPGTAGNSPLHFGNGTRLTVT.

This clonotype was seen ten or more times. The CDR3 reads CASSPMVGHSLNTGELFF. The CDR3 coding sequence is TGTGCCAGCTCACCGATGGTGGGACACTCCTTGAACACCGGGGAGCTGTTTTTT. The chain recombines TRBV18 with TRBJ2-2; weak D call: TRBD1 (6 bases). Trimming cost V 3 bases and J 1 base, with 18 bases left between them. The CDR3 totals 18 residues. Germline-derived CDR1 and CDR2 are KGHSH and LQKENI.

CDR3 in amino acids: CATSVATSNQPQHF. In DNA form, the CDR3 reads TGTGCCACCAGCGTCGCCACCAGCAATCAGCCCCAGCATTTT. This chain connects TRBV15 to TRBJ1-5; D is undetermined. CDR1 is LNHNV, CDR2 YYDKDF, per germline (reference sequence). V was clipped by 5 bases and J by 1 base, with 9 bases between them. The CDR3 runs 14 residues. Supplemented by reference TRBV15 and TRBJ1-5, the full variable domain reads DAMVIQNPRYQVTQFGKPVTLSCSQTLNHNVMYWYQQKSSQAPKLLFHYYDKDFNNEADTPDNFQSRRPNTSFCFLDIRSPGLGDTAMYLCATSVATSNQPQHFGDGTRLSIL.

This clonotype turned up a few times. The V gene is TRBV10-3, the J gene TRBJ1-1; D possibly corresponds to TRBD1 (5 bases). Germline V gives CDR1 ENHRY, CDR2 SYGVKD. V was trimmed by 0 bases and J by 5 bases, leaving 13 bases between them. This CDR3 has 15 residues. CDR3 in amino acids: CAISESRGSGTEAFF. The CDR3 DNA reads TGTGCCATCAGTGAGTCGAGGGGTAGTGGTACTGAAGCTTTCTTT.

The chain couples TRBV5-1 to TRBJ2-7; TRBD2 matches at 10 bases. This CDR3 region has 16 residues. CDR1 SGHRS and CDR2 YFSETQ come from the germline V gene. The V gene end was trimmed by 2 bases and the J gene end by 0 bases; junction bases not matched to a gene: 5. The CDR3 sequence: CASSLPSGSGSYEQYF. CDR3 bases: TGCGCCAGCAGCTTACCTAGCGGGAGCGGCTCCTACGAGCAGTACTTC.

This clonotype was found many times. The V call is TRBV7-2, the J call TRBJ1-1, with unresolved D. Between the trimmed V and J ends, which lost 4 bases and 8 bases, there was a span of 14 bases. The CDR3 is 13 residues long. The V gene's germline CDR1 is SGHTA and CDR2 FQGNSA. CDR3 residues: CASSSGRNAEAFF. CDR3 nucleotide sequence: TGTGCCAGCAGCTCCGGACGGAATGCCGAAGCTTTCTTT.

The chain employs TRBV7-2 and TRBJ1-1; no reliable D call. CDR3 length equals 14 residues. The germline V gene encodes CDR1 SGHTA and CDR2 FQGNSA. V lost 1 base to trimming and J lost 5 bases, with 11 bases between them. The CDR3 nucleotides are TGTGCCAGCAGCTTAGGGGCCATGATTACTGAAGCTTTCTTT. As protein: CASSLGAMITEAFF.

This sequence joins TRBV20-1 and TRBJ2-5, with 7 bases that match TRBD2. Germline V lookup: CDR1 DFQATT, CDR2 SNEGSKA (reference sequence). The CDR3 has 12 amino acids. As DNA, the CDR3 is TGCAGCCCTCGCGGGAGTCAAGAGACCCAGTACTTC. Protein: CSPRGSQETQYF.

This clonotype showed up just a few times. The chain is built from TRBV29-1 and TRBJ2-7; 8 bases line up with TRBD1. Germline V gene data show CDR1 as SQVTM and CDR2 as ANQGSEA. The CDR3 totals 12 residues. V gave up 6 bases and J gave up 2 bases; unmatched junction bases: 3. The CDR3 reads CSVGQVAYEQYF. The CDR3, as DNA: TGCAGCGTGGGACAGGTCGCCTACGAGCAGTACTTC.

The genes are TRBV20-1 and TRBJ1-1, with unresolved D. V lost 3 bases, J lost 7 bases, and 21 bases lay in between. The V gene's germline CDR1 is DFQATT and CDR2 SNEGSKA (reference sequence). This CDR3 comprises 15 residues. Here the CDR3 DNA reads TGCAGTGCTAGTGCCTCTGTTAGCGATGTCGGTGAAGCTTTCTTT. Protein product: CSASASVSDVGEAFF.

In regard to this clonotype: One end of the junction fails to match germline, which may point to a read error. The CDR3 is CSARESGQGNSPLHF. CDR3 bases: TGTAGTGCTAGAGAATCCGGACAGGGGAATTCACCCCTCCACTTT. The chain has TRBV20-1 and TRBJ1-6; 9 nucleotides line up with TRBD1. The CDR3 runs 15 residues. Germline CDR1 DFQATT, CDR2 SNEGSKA (reference sequence).

This clonotype was seen a handful of times. This chain uses TRBV2 with TRBJ2-2; D ambiguous. The V end was cut by 8 bases, the J end by 1 base, with 5 bases between. The V gene's germline CDR1 is SNHLY and CDR2 FYNNEI. This CDR3 spans 12 amino acids. For the CDR3, the DNA is TGTGCCAGCGCAGAGAACACCGGGGAGCTGTTTTTT. Its translation: CASAENTGELFF.

This clonotype was seen once. One base away lies a much larger clone, so this may be a sequencing read error. The chain links TRBV5-6 to TRBJ2-2, with D perhaps matching TRBD1 (5 bases). Germline V lookup: CDR1 SGHDT, CDR2 YYEEEE. The V and J ends lost 3 bases and 0 bases respectively, with 15 bases between them. This CDR3 has 17 amino acids. The CDR3 DNA reads TGTGCCAGCAGCTCCTACAGGATCTACGCGAACACCGGGGAGCTGTTTTTT. Its protein product is CASSSYRIYANTGELFF.

This clonotype has a handful of counts. This chain uses TRBV5-1 with TRBJ2-1; possibly TRBD1 for D (6 bases). Trimming took off 4 bases at V and 3 bases at J, with 14 bases between the two ends. The germline gives CDR1 SGHRS, CDR2 YFSETQ. There are 15 residues in the CDR3. The CDR3 coding sequence is TGCGCCAGCAGCCCTCCCCGGGACAACTACAATGAGCAGTTCTTC. This gives the protein CASSPPRDNYNEQFF.

The sample holds a few counts of this clonotype. The chain uses TRBV6-6 and TRBJ1-3, with D hard to call. V lost 2 bases and J lost 4, with 6 bases in between. Germline V gives CDR1 MNHNY, CDR2 SVGAGI (reference sequence). The CDR3 contains 13 residues. The CDR3 is CASSYDEGNTIYF. The CDR3 DNA reads TGTGCCAGCAGTTACGATGAGGGAAACACCATATATTTT.

Comment on this clonotype: A much larger clone is a single base away; this may be a read error. The J gene is TRBJ1-3, the V gene TRBV3-1; perhaps TRBD1 as D (6 bases). The CDR3 contains 14 residues. Looked up from germline, CDR1 is LGHDT and CDR2 is YNNKEL (reference sequence). The CDR3 sequence is CVSSQAQGGNTIYF. In DNA, the CDR3 is TGTGTCAGCAGCCAAGCACAGGGTGGAAACACCATATATTTT.

The rearrangement uses TRBV5-1 and TRBJ1-2; D is undetermined. The CDR3 covers 12 residues. The germline gives CDR1 SGHRS, CDR2 YFSETQ. V was cut by 4 bases and J by 3 bases, with 7 bases left in between. CDR3 in amino acids: CASSPTHYGYTF. CDR3 sequence (DNA): TGCGCCAGCAGCCCTACCCACTATGGCTACACCTTC.

This chain links TRBV16 with TRBJ2-2; D tentatively fits TRBD1 or TRBD2 (5 bases each). The CDR3 runs 15 residues. CDR1 is KGHSY, CDR2 FQNENV, per germline. Trimming cost V 1 base and J 4 bases, with 10 bases left between them. The CDR3 sequence: CASSQYEGPTGELFF. Here the CDR3 DNA reads TGTGCCAGCAGCCAATACGAGGGGCCCACCGGGGAGCTGTTTTTT.

A single count supports this clonotype. The CDR3 bases are TGTGCCAGCAGCTTACCAAGACAGAGGCAGTACTTC. As protein: CASSLPRQRQYF. The gene calls are TRBV11-2 and TRBJ2-7, with a possible D match to TRBD1 (5 bases). Germline CDR1 and CDR2: SGHAT and FQNNGV. Trimming left V 2 bases short and J 9 bases short, with 11 bases between. The CDR3 extends over 12 amino acids.

The rearrangement links TRBV27 to TRBJ1-1; D call uncertain. Germline CDR1 is MNHEY and CDR2 is SMNVEV (reference sequence). Trimming cost V 0 bases and J 3 bases, with 8 bases left between them. The CDR3 extends over 14 amino acids. CDR3 in DNA: TGTGCCAGCAGTTTATCATGGCTGGACACTGAAGCTTTCTTT. As protein: CASSLSWLDTEAFF.

The chain has TRBV19 and TRBJ2-4; TRBD2 agrees at 13 bases. With V trimmed by 5 bases and J by 0 bases, 7 bases remained unmatched. Per the germline V gene, CDR1 is LNHDA and CDR2 is SQIVND (reference sequence). The CDR3 covers 18 residues. As DNA, the CDR3 is TGTGCCAGTAGTCCCGGACTAGCGGGAGCGCTAGCCAAAAACATTCAGTACTTC. Translated, it gives CASSPGLAGALAKNIQYF.

The V gene is TRBV20-1, the J gene TRBJ2-5; D unclear. Germline values: CDR1 DFQATT, CDR2 SNEGSKA (reference sequence). Trimming took 1 base from V and 12 from J, leaving 15 bases between them. This CDR3 comprises 12 residues. Written as DNA, the CDR3 is TGCAGTGCTAGAGGCATAACCGGCACCAAGTACTTC. It codes for CSARGITGTKYF.

CDR3 nucleotide sequence: TGTGCCAGCAGTTCATACAGTGAAGCTTTCTTT. It encodes CASSSYSEAFF. The chain links TRBV12-3 or TRBV12-4 to TRBJ1-1; D is undetermined. V lost 4 bases, J lost 7 bases, and 7 bases lay in between. This CDR3 spans 11 amino acids.

A word on this clonotype: The junction and the germline gene differ at one end; a read error may be behind it. V and J are TRBV6-2 or TRBV6-3 and TRBJ1-1; D unresolved. The CDR3 totals 16 residues. Per the germline V gene, CDR1 is MNHEY and CDR2 is SVGEGT. CDR3 sequence: CASSSPPGRSTTGAFF. The DNA for the CDR3 is TGTGCCAGCAGTTCTCCTCCTGGACGCAGCACCACTGGAGCTTTCTTT.

There are many counts of this clonotype. The rearrangement joins TRBV5-5 to TRBJ2-3; D unclear. Deletions cut 4 bases from V and 1 base from J, with 10 bases between. The CDR3 spans 14 residues. Germline assignment: CDR1 SGHKS and CDR2 YYEKEE (reference sequence). The CDR3 sequence is CASSPTGRTDTQYF. CDR3 bases: TGTGCCAGCAGCCCGACCGGACGCACAGATACGCAGTATTTT.

The V call is TRBV5-1, the J call TRBJ2-1, with no clear D. V shed 3 bases and J shed 5 bases, with 27 bases lying between them. The CDR3 extends over 19 amino acids. Germline assignment: CDR1 SGHRS and CDR2 YFSETQ. The CDR3 is CASSWTEGRSSKNDNEQFF. The CDR3 region has the DNA TGCGCCAGCAGCTGGACGGAAGGTCGTAGCTCAAAAAACGACAATGAGCAGTTCTTC.